This is a list of T cell receptor beta chains from one sample in a study of T-cell memory formation after mild COVID-19. Using its own MiXCR run on the 5' RACE reads, TCRdb lists one record per CDR3 protein. Here the sample spans more than 200,000 distinct CDR3 sequences, about 17% being singletons. Source material: PBMCs or a T cell subset sorted from them (not recorded which). The receptors derive from a man younger than 35 who had mild COVID-19 (a few samples of this study predate the infection). Cell type and time point are not known. Each CDR3 is given without its conserved first and last residue. Each record gives: J gene, V gene, clone size, CDR3 protein. Clone size appears in some rows only: once, few, many, or a class for an expanded clone.

TRBJ2-5	TRBV7-7	few	ASSPSSGWETQY
TRBJ1-6	TRBV7-2	-	ASSTNRNSPLH
TRBJ2-4	TRBV20-1	few	SARGDGPGLAGLAKNIQY
TRBJ2-3	TRBV11-2	many	ASSLDLGADTQY
TRBJ2-1	TRBV9	few	ASSVGSSYNEQF
TRBJ1-5	TRBV7-8	-	ASSHLRWQKGGNQPQH
TRBJ2-4	TRBV6-4	many	ASSAEAGLAKNIQY
TRBJ2-3	TRBV7-2	few	ASSFTSGPDTQY
TRBJ1-1	TRBV6-1	-	ASRDPPGFRTEAF
TRBJ2-1	TRBV7-8	many	ASSLRGASYNEQF